The 9 T cell receptor beta chains listed next were all sequenced from one sample in a study of early T cells in non-severe SARS-CoV-2 infection. MiXCR was run by TCRdb on the 5' RACE reads, yielding one entry per CDR3 protein. The sample contains 30,000 to 40,000 distinct CDR3 sequences, more than 4.5% of which appear only once. The source material was whole blood. The receptors derive from an adult who was a healthcare worker with PCR-confirmed SARS-CoV-2 infection or an uninfected control (not recorded which).

There are many counts of this clonotype. The chain uses TRBV6-5 and TRBJ1-2, with D unresolved. V was shortened by 6 bases and J by 1 base, with 6 bases between the two germline ends. The CDR3 covers 12 residues. Per germline, CDR1 MNHEY and CDR2 SVGAGI. This CDR3 reads CASSWDNYGYTF. In DNA form, the CDR3 reads TGTGCCAGCAGCTGGGATAACTATGGCTACACCTTC.

This clonotype was observed at least ten times. In DNA form, the CDR3 reads TGTGCCAGCAGCCACCCTAGCGGCCTCTACAATGAGCAGTTCTTC. It encodes CASSHPSGLYNEQFF. This chain links TRBV6-2 or TRBV6-3 with TRBJ2-1, with 7 bases fitting TRBD2. V was clipped by 6 bases and J by 3 bases; unmatched bases: 8. CDR1 and CDR2 (germline): MNHEY, SVGEGT. CDR3 size: 15 residues.

Note on this clonotype: A much larger clone lies a single base off, so this may be a read error. The CDR3 end shows no conserved phenylalanine or tryptophan, and so a read error is likely. This chain joins TRBV7-6 and TRBJ2-7; TRBD2 matches at 7 bases. CDR1 SGHVS and CDR2 FNYEAQ come from the germline V gene. CDR3 length: 14 residues. With V trimmed by 5 bases and J by 2 bases, 6 bases remained unmatched. CDR3 loop: CASSPQRGPYEQYS. The CDR3 DNA is TGTGCCAGCAGCCCCCAGCGGGGACCCTACGAGCAGTACTCC.

This clonotype was observed at least ten times. This chain connects TRBV6-1 to TRBJ1-4; weak D call: TRBD1 (6 bases). The V and J ends lost 2 bases and 11 bases respectively, with 15 bases between them. The CDR3 totals 14 residues. Per germline, CDR1 MNHNS and CDR2 SASEGT. CDR3 in DNA: TGTGCCAGCAGTGAACCAGGGGAGATAGGGAAACTGTTTTTT. Translation gives CASSEPGEIGKLFF.

The table lists this clonotype with many counts. The rearrangement links TRBV27 to TRBJ2-2; 7 bases align to TRBD1. Per the germline V gene, CDR1 is MNHEY and CDR2 is SMNVEV (reference sequence). V lost 5 bases and J lost 5; bases outside the gene matches: 11. This CDR3 is 16 amino acids long. The CDR3 spells CASSPYRGYPTGELFF. The CDR3 DNA follows: TGTGCCAGCAGTCCGTACAGGGGATATCCGACCGGGGAGCTGTTTTTT.

This clonotype was counted many times. This chain joins TRBV4-2 and TRBJ2-5; D is uncertain. The ends were cut back, 1 base at V and 2 bases at J, with 20 bases in the middle. This CDR3 contains 18 residues. CDR1 LGHNA and CDR2 YNFKEQ come from the germline V gene. CDR3 in amino acids: CASSQAASDLDKQETQYF. CDR3 nucleotide sequence: TGTGCCAGCAGCCAAGCCGCCTCCGACCTAGACAAACAAGAGACCCAGTACTTC.

This clonotype was seen many times. The chain couples TRBV6-4 to TRBJ2-2; 7 nucleotides match TRBD2. CDR3 size: 15 residues. V was pared by 4 bases and J by 3 bases, with 5 bases of the junction left unmatched. The germline CDR1 and CDR2 sequences are MRHNA and SNTAGT. CDR3 sequence reads: CASSAAGTDTGELFF. The CDR3 nucleotides read TGTGCCAGCAGTGCAGCGGGAACCGACACCGGGGAGCTGTTTTTT.

This clonotype is medium-sized in the sample. The chain joins TRBV12-3 or TRBV12-4 to TRBJ2-2; 10 bases are shared with TRBD1. This CDR3 region has 16 residues. Trimming at V came to 5 bases and at J to 2 bases, leaving 5 bases not matched to a gene. CDR3 bases: TGTGCCAGCAGTCTCCGGACAGGGGGTAACACCGGGGAGCTGTTTTTT. Translated, it gives CASSLRTGGNTGELFF.

This clonotype was observed a single time. Since a much larger clone is just one base distant, this may be a read error. The genes are TRBV11-2 and TRBJ2-3, with D possibly being TRBD1 or TRBD2 (5 bases each). CDR1 and CDR2 (germline): SGHAT, FQNNGV. V was pared by 5 bases and J by 2 bases, with 11 bases between. The CDR3 has 14 amino acids. CDR3 residues: CASSPGDHTDTQYF. The CDR3 region has the DNA TGTGCCAGCAGCCCCGGGGACCACACAGATACGCAGTATTTT.